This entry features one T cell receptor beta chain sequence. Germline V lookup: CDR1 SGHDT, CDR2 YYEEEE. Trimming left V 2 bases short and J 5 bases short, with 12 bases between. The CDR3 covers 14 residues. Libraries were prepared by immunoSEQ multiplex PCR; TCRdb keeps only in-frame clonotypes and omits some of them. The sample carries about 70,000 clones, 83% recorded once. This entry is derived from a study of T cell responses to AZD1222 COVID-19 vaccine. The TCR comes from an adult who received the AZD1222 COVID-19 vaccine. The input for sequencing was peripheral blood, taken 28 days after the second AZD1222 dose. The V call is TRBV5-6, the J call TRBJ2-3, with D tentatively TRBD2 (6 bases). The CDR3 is CASSFNPGVDTQYF. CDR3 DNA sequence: TGTGCCAGCAGCTTCAACCCGGGGGTAGATACGCAGTATTTT.